Listed below are T cell receptor beta chains from one sample, sequenced in a study of cytomegalovirus exposure and HLA in healthy donors. Only in-frame clones appear in the TCRdb table, and some are missing; sequencing was by immunoSEQ multiplex PCR. This sample yields roughly 120,000 clones, of which around 62% are seen a single time; 8% to 9.5% belongs to the top ten. Sequenced material: PBMCs. The receptor source for this set is a woman in her 40s in good health and CMV-seropositive. CDR3s include the opening cysteine and the closing phenylalanine or tryptophan. Each record gives: D gene, J gene, V gene, clone size, CDR3 length, CDR3 protein, CDR3 DNA. The D gene is left open where the match is weak. Clone size is shown for a subset of rows, as once, few, many or a class of expanded clone.

.,TRBJ1-1,TRBV7-3,few,13,CASSQQGTVEAFF,TGTGCCAGCAGCCAGCAGGGAACAGTTGAAGCTTTCTTT
TRBD1,TRBJ1-5,TRBV28,.,15,CASSPTGGSNQPQHF,TGTGCCAGCAGTCCCACAGGGGGTAGCAATCAGCCCCAGCATTTT
TRBD2,TRBJ2-1,TRBV4-1,.,17,CASRYQVGLAGDNEQFF,TGCGCCAGCAGGTATCAAGTTGGGCTAGCGGGAGACAATGAGCAGTTCTTC
.,TRBJ1-1,TRBV7-2,.,13,CASSLPAGVEAFF,TGTGCCAGCAGCTTACCGGCAGGGGTTGAAGCTTTCTTT
.,TRBJ2-1,TRBV20-1,.,10,CSVPTQEQFF,TGCAGTGTCCCAACCCAGGAGCAGTTCTTC
.,TRBJ2-3,TRBV4-1,few,15,CASSQAARGTDTQYF,TGCGCCAGCAGCCAAGCGGCGCGGGGCACAGATACGCAGTATTTT
.,TRBJ1-1,TRBV28,.,13,CASSLLQGVEAFF,TGTGCCAGCAGTTTATTACAGGGAGTGGAAGCTTTCTTT
TRBD1,TRBJ2-3,TRBV4-3,.,17,CASSQDSGQGWTDTQYF,TGCGCCAGCAGCCAAGATAGTGGACAGGGTTGGACAGATACGCAGTATTTT
.,TRBJ1-5,TRBV28,.,19,CASSLSVGFGMASNQPQHF,TGTGCCAGCAGTTTATCCGTTGGCTTCGGGATGGCTAGCAATCAGCCCCAGCATTTT
TRBD1,TRBJ1-2,TRBV28,.,15,CASSLTGGGDYGYTF,TGTGCCAGCAGTTTGACAGGGGGCGGGGACTATGGCTACACCTTC
.,TRBJ1-1,TRBV9,.,14,CASSGFTANTEAFF,TGTGCCAGCAGCGGGTTTACTGCGAACACTGAAGCTTTCTTT
.,TRBJ1-5,TRBV19,.,16,CASSPQGTYSNQPQHF,TGTGCCAGTAGCCCTCAGGGGACCTATAGCAATCAGCCCCAGCATTTT
TRBD1,TRBJ1-1,TRBV4-1,.,15,CASSGDRGIHAEAFF,TGCGCCAGCTCTGGGGACAGGGGAATACACGCTGAAGCTTTCTTT
TRBD1,TRBJ2-1,TRBV19,.,13,CASSAGGGNEQFF,TGTGCCAGTAGTGCAGGGGGCGGGAATGAGCAGTTCTTC
.,TRBJ1-4,TRBV28,.,13,CASTEKSRPKLFF,TGTGCCAGCACCGAGAAAAGCCGTCCCAAACTGTTTTTT
.,TRBJ1-5,TRBV29-1,.,13,CSVQLGSNQPQHF,TGCAGCGTCCAACTAGGCAGCAATCAGCCCCAGCATTTT
.,TRBJ2-3,TRBV5-1,.,14,CASSLTASTDTQYF,TGCGCCAGCAGCTTGACAGCTAGCACAGATACGCAGTATTTT
TRBD2,TRBJ2-7,TRBV6-5,.,15,CASRDSGSFGYEQYF,TGTGCCAGCAGGGATAGCGGGAGCTTCGGCTACGAGCAGTACTTC
.,TRBJ2-2,TRBV6-4,many,13,CASSDSETGELFF,TGTGCCAGCAGTGACTCCGAGACCGGGGAGCTGTTTTTT
.,TRBJ2-7,TRBV7-9,.,12,CASRQETYEQYF,TGTGCCAGCAGACAGGAGACCTACGAGCAGTACTTC
.,TRBJ2-7,TRBV5-1,once,14,CASSLVASSYEQYF,TGCGCCAGCAGCTTAGTAGCCAGCTCCTACGAGCAGTACTTC
.,TRBJ2-5,TRBV6-1,.,14,CASSELGATETQYF,TGTGCCAGCAGTGAACTAGGGGCAACGGAGACCCAGTACTTC
.,TRBJ1-3,TRBV6-5,.,13,CASSYSRLEPGVF,TGTGCCAGCAGTTACTCAAGGTTAGAGCCCGGAGTTTTT